This TCR beta chain was sequenced for a study of cytomegalovirus exposure and HLA in healthy donors. Notes on the study in general: Overall, 164 TCR beta chains were annotated as cytomegalovirus-associated.

Comments on this clone: Antigen unknown.

Germline V gene sequence: CDR1 MGHRA, CDR2 YSYEKL. The V gene lost 4 bases and the J gene lost 7 bases, with 21 bases spanning the gap. The CDR3 extends over 16 amino acids. In the PCR, 60 Vbeta and 13 Jbeta primers were used. Produced via immunoSEQ multiplex PCR; TCRdb's table is partial and in-frame only. The table includes 90,000 to 120,000 clones, around 62% detected once. The chain uses TRBV4-1 and TRBJ2-3; D might be TRBD1 (6 bases). The sequence was collected from a man aged 30 to 39 in good health and CMV-seropositive. Sequencing input: PBMCs. CDR3 region: CASSPSLGAGRNTQYF. The CDR3 DNA is TGCGCCAGCAGCCCCTCTTTGGGGGCAGGGCGGAATACGCAGTATTTT.